One sample yielded the 21 T cell receptor beta chains listed below, sequenced in a study of cytomegalovirus exposure and HLA in healthy donors. The PCR had 60 Vbeta and 13 Jbeta primers. Generated by immunoSEQ multiplex PCR, the TCRdb table keeps only in-frame clones and is missing some. Of 170,000 or so clones listed, about 80% were seen once; the top ten hold 4.8%. Specimen: PBMCs. The receptor set was obtained from a man aged 18 to 35 in good health and CMV-seronegative.

This clone was counted only a few times. The chain has TRBV28 and TRBJ2-1, with TRBD2 as a possible D gene (6 bases). With 6 bases removed from V and 3 bases from J, the gap between germline ends came to 12 bases. The CDR3 runs 14 residues. Germline CDR1 MDHEN, CDR2 SYDVKM. The CDR3 sequence is CASRTGDVYNEQFF. CDR3 sequence (DNA): TGTGCCAGCAGGACGGGAGACGTCTACAATGAGCAGTTCTTC.

This clone was counted a few times. The chain carries TRBV5-6 and TRBJ2-7; D not certain. V gave up 0 bases and J gave up 2 bases, with 9 bases separating them. The CDR3 totals 14 residues. Germline V gene lookup returns CDR1 SGHDT and CDR2 YYEEEE. The CDR3, as DNA: TGTGCCAGCAGCTTGGCTTTAGTCCCCTACGAGCAGTACTTC. It encodes CASSLALVPYEQYF. Looking up the rest from reference TRBV5-6 and TRBJ2-7 gives the full variable domain: DAGVTQSPTHLIKTRGQQVTLRCSPKSGHDTVSWYQQALGQGPQFIFQYYEEEERQRGNFPDRFSGHQFPNYSSELNVNALLLGDSALYLCASSLALVPYEQYFGPGTRLTVT.

The chain has TRBV5-1 and TRBJ2-1; 9 bases map to TRBD2. J gave up 8 bases and V 3 bases, and 12 bases lay outside the gene matches. The CDR3 loop spans 16 amino acids. Germline V gene data show CDR1 as SGHRS and CDR2 as YFSETQ. CDR3 loop: CASSWGLAREGDEQFF. As DNA, the CDR3 is TGCGCCAGCAGCTGGGGACTAGCTAGGGAAGGGGATGAGCAGTTCTTC.

In the case of this clone: The same CDR3 is also encoded by other DNA sequences in this sample. This chain links TRBV19 with TRBJ1-5, with 8 bases fitting TRBD1. V was pared by 5 bases and J by 0 bases, with 6 bases of the junction left unmatched. This CDR3 comprises 16 residues. In germline, CDR1 is LNHDA, CDR2 SQIVND (reference sequence). The DNA of the CDR3 is TGTGCCAGTAGTGTCCGGACAGGGAATAGCAATCAGCCCCAGCATTTT. As protein: CASSVRTGNSNQPQHF.

V usage is TRBV7-9 and J usage is TRBJ2-6; no firm D call. Looked up from germline, CDR1 is SEHNR and CDR2 is FQNEAQ (reference sequence). V lost 3 bases and J 0 bases, leaving 6 bases between the germline ends. This CDR3 contains 15 residues. The CDR3 DNA is TGTGCCAGCAGCTTGGAGTACTCTGGGGCCAACGTCCTGACTTTC. Its translation is CASSLEYSGANVLTF. Drawing the rest from reference TRBV7-9 and TRBJ2-6, the complete variable domain is DTGVSQNPRHKITKRGQNVTFRCDPISEHNRLYWYRQTLGQGPEFLTYFQNEAQLEKSRLLSDRFSAERPKGSFSTLEIQRTEQGDSAMYLCASSLEYSGANVLTFGAGSRLTVL.

The chain couples TRBV28 to TRBJ2-1; D gene uncertain. Germline values: CDR1 MDHEN, CDR2 SYDVKM. This CDR3 spans 14 amino acids. V was pared by 6 bases and J by 1 base, with 10 bases between. CDR3 nucleotides: TGTGCCAGCAGAAATCGGGTTTCCTACAATGAGCAGTTCTTC. This sequence encodes CASRNRVSYNEQFF.

This clone has more than one count but fewer than ten. The V and J genes are TRBV6-6 and TRBJ2-7; 8 nucleotides agree with TRBD1. The CDR3 length is 14 residues. Per germline, CDR1 MNHNY and CDR2 SVGAGI (reference sequence). Losses at the gene ends were 3 bases for V and 2 bases for J; bases not matched to a gene: 3. The CDR3 spells CASSYEQGAYEQYF. The DNA of the CDR3 is TGTGCCAGCAGTTATGAACAGGGGGCCTACGAGCAGTACTTC.

J is TRBJ2-7 and V is TRBV4-1; D call uncertain. Germline V gene data show CDR1 as MGHRA and CDR2 as YSYEKL. This CDR3 has 12 amino acids. V dropped 0 bases and J dropped 6 bases, with 6 bases sitting between them. The CDR3 nucleotides are TGCGCCAGCAGCCAAGACTATTCCGAGCAGTACTTC. Translation gives CASSQDYSEQYF.

This sequence joins TRBV2 and TRBJ2-1; 13 nucleotides align to TRBD2. The CDR3 is 17 amino acids. Germline V lookup: CDR1 SNHLY, CDR2 FYNNEI. Trimming removed 6 bases from V and 2 bases from J; junction bases left unmatched: 7. The CDR3 region has the DNA TGTGCCAGCAGCCAAGGGACTAGCGGGAAAGCCTACAATGAGCAGTTCTTC. Its protein product is CASSQGTSGKAYNEQFF. The complete variable domain, with remaining parts taken from reference TRBV2 and TRBJ2-1, reads EPEVTQTPSHQVTQMGQEVILRCVPISNHLYFYWYRQILGQKVEFLVSFYNNEISEKSEIFDDQFSVERPDGSNFTLKIRSTKLEDSAMYFCASSQGTSGKAYNEQFFGPGTRLTVL.

This clone was detected once. The chain carries TRBV7-3 and TRBJ1-6, with D perhaps TRBD1 (5 bases). Trimming stripped 2 bases from V and 7 bases from J, with 6 bases between. Germline CDR1 reads SGHTA; CDR2 reads FQGTGA. The CDR3 is 13 residues long. As DNA, the CDR3 is TGTGCCAGCAGCTTAGGGGGGAATTCACCCCTCCACTTT. It translates to CASSLGGNSPLHF. The full variable domain, in which reference TRBV7-3 and TRBJ1-6 provide the parts outside the CDR3, is GAGVSQTPSNKVTEKGKYVELRCDPISGHTALYWYRQSLGQGPEFLIYFQGTGAADDSGLPNDRFFAVRPEGSVSTLKIQRTERGDSAVYLCASSLGGNSPLHFGNGTRLTVT.

CDR3 sequence: CASTEDRENQPQHF. The CDR3 nucleotides read TGTGCCAGCACCGAGGACAGGGAAAATCAGCCCCAGCATTTT. V and J are TRBV28 and TRBJ1-5; 8 bases align to TRBD1. The germline V gene has CDR1 MDHEN and CDR2 SYDVKM. This CDR3 region has 14 residues. Trimming cost V 7 bases and J 4 bases; bases outside gene matches: 6.

In its sample, this clone was seen once. This chain connects TRBV5-8 to TRBJ2-7; D gene uncertain. Germline V gene sequence: CDR1 SGHTS, CDR2 YDEGEE. This CDR3 contains 14 residues. Trimming removed 5 bases from V and 6 bases from J, with 18 bases in between. For the CDR3, the DNA is TGTGCCAGCAGTTATGGCCCTCCCAGTGGCGAGCAGTACTTC. Translation: CASSYGPPSGEQYF.

The chain uses TRBV27 and TRBJ2-2; no firm D call. The CDR3 runs 16 residues. V was shortened by 6 bases and J by 0 bases, with 14 bases between the two germline ends. CDR1 and CDR2 (germline): MNHEY, SMNVEV (reference sequence). The CDR3 region is CASRPPGFSNTGELFF. In DNA, the CDR3 is TGTGCCAGCAGGCCCCCAGGCTTCTCGAACACCGGGGAGCTGTTTTTT.

This clone was recorded once. V usage is TRBV27 and J usage is TRBJ2-7; TRBD2 matches 9 bases. Germline assignment: CDR1 MNHEY and CDR2 SMNVEV (reference sequence). This CDR3 contains 16 residues. Trimming cost V 4 bases and J 2 bases; bases outside gene matches: 9. The CDR3 sequence: CASSYLSGSSTYEQYF. CDR3 sequence (DNA): TGTGCCAGCAGTTATCTTAGCGGGAGTAGTACCTACGAGCAGTACTTC.

The gene calls are TRBV25-1 and TRBJ2-2; weak D call: TRBD2 (7 bases). With 6 bases removed from V and 4 bases from J, the gap between germline ends came to 15 bases. The CDR3 contains 15 residues. CDR1 and CDR2 (germline): MGHDK, SYGVNS. The DNA for the CDR3 is TGTGCCAGCAGCTTGGGGGGGCAGGGCACCGGGGAGCTGTTTTTT. It specifies CASSLGGQGTGELFF.

J is TRBJ2-7 and V is TRBV7-9; 7 bases match TRBD2. J was trimmed by 2 bases and V by 3 bases; bases with no gene match: 10. Germline V lookup: CDR1 SEHNR, CDR2 FQNEAQ (reference sequence). The length of the CDR3 is 16 residues. The chain's CDR3 is CASSFWTRGVPYEQYF. The CDR3 nucleotides are TGTGCCAGCAGCTTTTGGACCCGGGGGGTTCCCTACGAGCAGTACTTC. Variable domain in full (rest from reference TRBV7-9 and TRBJ2-7): DTGVSQNPRHKITKRGQNVTFRCDPISEHNRLYWYRQTLGQGPEFLTYFQNEAQLEKSRLLSDRFSAERPKGSFSTLEIQRTEQGDSAMYLCASSFWTRGVPYEQYFGPGTRLTVT.

The genes are TRBV15 and TRBJ1-1; no reliable D call. The germline V and J ends were trimmed by 9 bases and 1 base, with 12 bases remaining between them. Germline-derived CDR1 and CDR2 are LNHNV and YYDKDF (reference sequence). The CDR3 loop spans 13 amino acids. The CDR3 DNA reads as TGTGCCACTCGGGATAGACCGAACACTGAAGCTTTCTTT. Protein sequence: CATRDRPNTEAFF.

This clone occurred once. The chain links TRBV5-1 to TRBJ2-3, with D perhaps matching TRBD2 (6 bases). There are 18 residues in the CDR3. The V and J ends lost 0 bases and 2 bases respectively, with 19 bases between them. CDR1 and CDR2 from the germline V gene are SGHRS and YFSETQ. The CDR3 loop reads CASSLGDLIAVHTDTQYF. The DNA of the CDR3 is TGCGCCAGCAGCTTGGGGGACCTCATAGCGGTCCACACAGATACGCAGTATTTT.

In this sample, this clone turned up once. The genes are TRBV5-4 and TRBJ2-2; 14 positions match TRBD2. The CDR3 length is 18 residues. The trim removed 4 bases at V and 1 base at J, leaving 6 bases unmatched. The V gene's germline CDR1 is SGHNT and CDR2 YYREEE (reference sequence). CDR3 sequence: CASSVGLAGAGNTGELFF. The CDR3 region has the DNA TGTGCCAGCAGCGTGGGACTAGCGGGGGCCGGGAACACCGGGGAGCTGTTTTTT.

V gene TRBV19 combines with J gene TRBJ2-3; possibly TRBD2 for D (5 bases). CDR3 length equals 14 residues. Between the trimmed V and J ends, which lost 8 bases and 1 base, there was a span of 13 bases. Germline V CDR1 and CDR2: LNHDA, SQIVND (reference sequence). The CDR3 here is CASSGRRGTDTQYF. In DNA form, the CDR3 reads TGTGCCAGTTCTGGGAGACGCGGCACAGATACGCAGTATTTT.

The chain has TRBV28 and TRBJ1-1; no clear D. Germline V CDR1 and CDR2: MDHEN, SYDVKM. The CDR3 sequence is 11 residues long. V dropped 8 bases and J dropped 6 bases, with 10 bases sitting between them. CDR3 in DNA: TGTGCCAGCGCCGGCGGCTCTGAAGCTTTCTTT. Translating it yields CASAGGSEAFF. The whole variable domain, filled in from reference TRBV28 and TRBJ1-1, reads DVKVTQSSRYLVKRTGEKVFLECVQDMDHENMFWYRQDPGLGLRLIYFSYDVKMKEKGDIPEGYSVSREKKERFSLILESASTNQTSMYLCASAGGSEAFFGQGTRLTVV.